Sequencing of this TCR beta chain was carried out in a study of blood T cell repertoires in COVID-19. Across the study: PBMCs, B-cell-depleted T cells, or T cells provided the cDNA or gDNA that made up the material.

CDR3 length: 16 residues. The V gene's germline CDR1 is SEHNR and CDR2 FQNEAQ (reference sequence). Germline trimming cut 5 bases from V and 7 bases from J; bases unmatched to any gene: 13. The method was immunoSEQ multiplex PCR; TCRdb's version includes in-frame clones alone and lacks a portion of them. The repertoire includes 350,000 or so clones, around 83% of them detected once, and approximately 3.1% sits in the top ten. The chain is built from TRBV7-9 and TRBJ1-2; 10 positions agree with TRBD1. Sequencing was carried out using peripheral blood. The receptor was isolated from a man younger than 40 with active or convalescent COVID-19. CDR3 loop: CASSLNRDRGNLGYTF. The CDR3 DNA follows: TGTGCCAGCAGCCTTAACCGGGACAGGGGTAATCTTGGCTACACCTTC.